This entry is about one TCR beta chain. This receptor's antigen is unknown. Base qualities are not recorded, but no much larger clone differs from it by a single base. This sample is part of a study of cytomegalovirus exposure and HLA in healthy donors (TCRdb year 2017). Study-wide context: In an earlier analysis of 450 to 750 of the donors, around 300 Gb of sequence data and some 100 million unique TCR beta sequences from 150 million to 200 million T cells were reported. The study aimed to test whether signatures of past pathogen exposure could be identified by cataloging public T cell receptors. All discovery cohort repertoires had been generated on a single sequencing platform. Among roughly 400 genotyped donors of the cohort, an average of around 240,000 unique TCR beta nucleotide sequences were sequenced per donor, around a sixth of them non-productive. About 280 gigabases of sequencing data and roughly 81 million unique TCR sequences made up an early release that covered about 640 HLA-typed donors. Among the approximately 400 genotyped donors, under 90% belonged to the genetic ancestry cluster associated with self-reported Caucasian donors. A later analysis re-examined previously published TCR beta repertoires from several hundred donors and added high-resolution HLA genotyping to investigate patterns of TCR occurrence. In addition to the first cohort of around 670 subjects, a separate validation cohort of under 150 different subjects was used. A later genetic analysis used genome-wide SNP genotypes for 398 of the 666 donors, treating that subset as a discovery cohort. The study used immunosequencing to profile the T cell repertoires of more than 650 subjects and linked those repertoires to cytomegalovirus serostatus. The number of donors typed differed by locus, with about 629-630 for A, B, C, DRB1 and DQB1, around 520 for DQA1, nearly 610 for DPA1, and under 490 for DPB1. Roughly 5 DR-DQ haplotypes were handled as single units for association and clustering, since linkage in the cohort was strong. Rather than drawing on any new phenotypic data, the later analysis identified candidate immune exposures from TCR beta sequences and the way those sequences occurred across donors. Alongside the repertoire data, information on donor age, sex, ethnicity and CMV serostatus was compiled. HLA typing covered class I and class II loci at four-digit resolution. An earlier analysis of roughly 580 of the donors used high-throughput TCR beta sequencing to judge whether each TCR beta V gene segment behaved as functional or pseudogenic. To predict cytomegalovirus infection status, the study combined high-throughput TCR immunosequencing, statistical association of individual TCRs with disease status, and machine learning.

The method behind the library was the immunoSEQ multiplex PCR assay. The multiplex PCR relied on a mix of 60 forward primers for TCR Vbeta segments and 13 reverse primers for TCR Jbeta segments. The CDR3 region of rearranged TCR beta genes was amplified from genomic DNA by a multiplex PCR assay. The amplified TCR beta libraries were sequenced on the Illumina HiSeq System as 87-base-pair reads. The paper's data handling went like this. In a later analysis, some 80 million unique TCR beta chains were counted across the 500 to 850 repertoires, and roughly 11 million of these chains were shared by at least two donors. A nearest-neighbor algorithm error-corrected the raw reads and collapsed the reads into unique sequences, merging closely related sequences to remove PCR and sequencing errors. V, D and J gene segments were assigned by aligning CDR3 sequences to IMGT reference sequences. For a sequence to be retained, at least a six-nucleotide match to both a V gene segment and a J gene segment was required. A rearrangement counted as productive if the CDR3 had no stop codons and remained in frame with V and J, and every other rearrangement counted as non-productive. CDR3 was defined according to IMGT convention as the region running from the second conserved V-encoded cysteine to the conserved J-encoded phenylalanine. The earlier analysis of some 550 of the donors excluded any sequence lacking an unambiguous match to a single V gene segment. In an earlier analysis of approximately 610 of the donors, V segments were called functional above 56.7% productive rearrangements and were called segregating when the between-donor standard deviation exceeded 5%. A statistical classification framework was built to diagnose cytomegalovirus status from the catalog of TCR beta chain sequences. A later analysis assigned V and J genes by comparing TCR nucleotide sequences with IMGT/GENE-DB human TR gene sequences. The TCRdist pipeline was used in a later analysis to assign CDR3 sequences and most-parsimonious VDJ recombination scenarios. In a later analysis, each TCR beta chain was defined by its CDR3 amino acid sequence together with its V-gene family, and reads lacking a unique V-gene family were excluded. A later analysis removed over 500 highly shared, low-generation-probability nucleotide sequences to deal with suspected cross-contamination and a sequencing artifact. A later analysis calculated a clonal expansion index for each public chain from normalized within-repertoire ranks of inferred template counts. In a later analysis, generation probabilities were computed with a VDJ recombination model fitted to out-of-frame rearrangements, and the resulting probabilities were checked against IGoR. A later analysis scored TCR-TCR, TCR-HLA and TCR-CMV co-occurrence with hypergeometric tests, applying a repertoire-size bias correction to TCR pairs. A later analysis estimated false discovery rates by permuting HLA or CMV assignments 20 times. In a later analysis, co-occurring TCRs were grouped using DBSCAN, and TCRdist sequence similarity was added for clustering within HLA-allele-positive subsets. Repertoires with fewer than 30,000 or more than 120,000 public chains were left out of co-occurrence clustering, as were about 5 repertoires with anomalous nucleotide sharing. TCRdb took this table from immuneACCESS and kept in-frame rearrangements with V and J called. Such tables lack part of the clones; where checked against another copy, unresolved V genes explain under half of the gap, and the rest is unexplained. V and J calls and clone size are those listed in that table; D and trimming were worked out from the DNA. Recorded for this sample are fewer than 150,000 clones; more than 80% of them occurred a single time. The ten largest clones represent about 6.7% of the sample.

The cohort comprised 666 healthy bone marrow donors. All cohort members were sampled while nominally healthy, although unrecorded immune exposures were likely present. The donor tested CMV seropositive and was one of the 289 seropositive cohort members. Each donor provided a peripheral blood sample, and peripheral blood mononuclear cells were used for TCR beta sequencing. The Qiagen DNeasy Blood Extraction Kit was used to extract genomic DNA from the blood cell samples. General conclusions and limits of the study: In a later analysis, most CMV-associated TCR beta chains were found to appear HLA-restricted, with HLA associations seemingly driven largely by CMV exposure. In a later analysis, the rate of TCR association differed among HLA loci, with DRB1 alleles having the most associated TCRs and HLA-C alleles having the fewest. In vitro tests confirmed that three of the cytomegalovirus-associated TCR beta chains recognize cytomegalovirus antigens. According to the authors, the approach could potentially be generalized to other disease states and immunological phenotypes. Most TCR sequences were observed very rarely across donors, whereas some public TCRs were present in many individuals. Presence/absence analyses assumed roughly uniform sequencing depth across donors, an assumption that may not hold. Because counts were too low, some 16 rarely observed V segments, including chromosome 9 orphons, were excluded from the earlier analysis of 587 of the donors. In the study, around 150 TCR beta chains were listed as associated with cytomegalovirus. An earlier analysis of 587 of the donors showed that most TCR beta V segments appeared in productive rearrangements either about 90% or about 30% of the time, which broadly matched IMGT annotations. Linkage disequilibrium might explain the correlated functional status among segregating V segments, but an unknown experimental factor could not be excluded. For the cohort, immune exposure information was limited to CMV serostatus. A further reported finding was that TCR beta sequences accurately predicted the HLA-A and HLA-B alleles for most subjects in the first cohort. The classifier was reported to diagnose cytomegalovirus status with high specificity and sensitivity in both the original and validation cohorts. Assigning TCR associations to individual alleles was difficult when HLA alleles, especially DR and DQ, strongly co-occurred. The cohort was sequenced for TCR beta chains only, and without alpha or paired-chain data the features that could be detected were limited. Several of the top co-occurrence clusters appeared to be linked to parvovirus B19, influenza, CMV and Epstein-Barr virus, according to a later analysis. An association between a missense DCLRE1C variant and V-gene and J-gene trimming of TCR beta chains was found in a later genetic analysis and replicated in an independent cohort. Because HLA typing was unavailable for some donors at each locus, only the typed subset was used in association tests. Specific HLA alleles were associated with 15,000 to 20,000 TCR beta sequences at a false discovery rate of 0.05 in a later analysis. According to a later genetic analysis, donors in an Asian-associated ancestry cluster had fewer N-insertions in productive TCRs than the approximately 710-donor mean. A later analysis found that HLA-associated TCR beta chains were more clonally expanded and had lower generation probabilities than equally common non-associated chains. A cluster of highly shared sequence variants was judged likely to represent a technical artifact of the sequencing pipeline.

The receptor comes from a woman aged 30 to 39 in good health and CMV-seropositive. The sample taken for sequencing was PBMCs.

The CDR3 has the sequence CSVEDVDRELEQFF. In nucleotide form, the sequence is TGCAGCGTTGAAGACGTGGACAGGGAACTTGAGCAGTTCTTC. The chain employs TRBV29-1 and TRBJ2-1; TRBD1 agrees with 8 junctional bases. From the germline V gene, CDR1 is SQVTM and CDR2 is ANQGSEA. V has 0 bases trimmed and J has 9 bases trimmed; junction bases matching no gene number 7. Counted from cysteine to phenylalanine, this CDR3 has 14 amino acids. The only DNA kept is the CDR3, 42 bases in frame from the first base.